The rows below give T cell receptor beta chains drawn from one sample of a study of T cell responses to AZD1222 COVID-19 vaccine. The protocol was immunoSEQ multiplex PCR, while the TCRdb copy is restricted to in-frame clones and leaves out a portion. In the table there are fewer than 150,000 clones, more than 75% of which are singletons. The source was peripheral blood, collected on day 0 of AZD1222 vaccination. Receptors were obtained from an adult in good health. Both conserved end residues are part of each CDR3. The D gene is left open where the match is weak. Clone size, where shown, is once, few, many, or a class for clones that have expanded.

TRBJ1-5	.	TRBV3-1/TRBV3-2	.	CASSQGGGRGNQPQHF	TGTGCCAGCAGCCAAGGGGGGGGGCGCGGCAATCAGCCCCAGCATTTT
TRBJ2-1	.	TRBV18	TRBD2	CASSPLAGAEQFF	TGTGCCAGCTCACCACTAGCGGGGGCTGAGCAGTTCTTC
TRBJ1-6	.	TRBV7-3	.	CASTLGGENSPLHF	TGTGCCAGCACCCTCGGGGGCGAGAATTCACCCCTCCACTTT
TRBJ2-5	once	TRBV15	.	CATSRDGQHQETQYF	TGTGCCACCAGCAGAGATGGTCAGCACCAAGAGACCCAGTACTTC
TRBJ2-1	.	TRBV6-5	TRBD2	CASASGSYNEQFF	TGTGCCAGCGCTAGCGGGTCCTACAATGAGCAGTTCTTC
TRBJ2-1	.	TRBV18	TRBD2	CASSTWTSGSLGEQFF	TGTGCCAGCTCAACCTGGACTAGCGGGAGTTTGGGTGAGCAGTTCTTC
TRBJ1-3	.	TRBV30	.	CAWTGASGNTIYF	TGTGCCTGGACAGGGGCTTCTGGAAACACCATATATTTT
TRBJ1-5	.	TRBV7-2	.	CASSLVGSDNQPQHF	TGTGCCAGCAGCTTAGTGGGAAGCGATAATCAGCCCCAGCATTTT
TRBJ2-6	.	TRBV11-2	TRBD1	CASSLAGTDASGANVLTF	TGTGCCAGCAGCTTAGCTGGGACAGATGCTTCTGGGGCCAACGTCCTGACTTTC
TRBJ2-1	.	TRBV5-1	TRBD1	CASSFSSGQGFWEQFF	TGCGCCAGCAGCTTTTCTTCCGGACAGGGTTTCTGGGAGCAGTTCTTC
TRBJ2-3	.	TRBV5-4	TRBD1	CASSWMGQGDTDTQYF	TGTGCCAGCAGCTGGATGGGACAGGGGGACACAGATACGCAGTATTTT
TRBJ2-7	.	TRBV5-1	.	CASSLGQTSSYEQYF	TGCGCCAGCAGCTTGGGACAGACGAGCTCCTACGAGCAGTACTTC
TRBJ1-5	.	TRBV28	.	CASSLYQPQHF	TGTGCCAGCAGTTTATACCAGCCCCAGCATTTT
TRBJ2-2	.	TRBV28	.	CASTTENTGELFF	TGTGCCAGCACGACAGAGAACACCGGGGAGCTGTTTTTT
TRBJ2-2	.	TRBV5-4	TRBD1	CASSHGQGNTGELFF	TGTGCCAGCAGCCACGGACAGGGAAACACCGGGGAGCTGTTTTTT
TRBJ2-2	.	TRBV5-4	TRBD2	CASSAGGPNTGELFF	TGTGCCAGCAGCGCGGGGGGGCCGAACACCGGGGAGCTGTTTTTT
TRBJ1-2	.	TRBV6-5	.	CASSYGGSNYGYTF	TGTGCCAGCAGTTACGGGGGGTCCAACTATGGCTACACCTTC
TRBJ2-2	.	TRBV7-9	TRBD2	CASSSGLAGGDTGELFF	TGTGCCAGCAGCTCCGGACTAGCGGGGGGTGACACCGGGGAGCTGTTTTTT
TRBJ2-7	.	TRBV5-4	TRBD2	CASSLGSGTSGGKQYF	TGTGCCAGCAGCTTGGGTTCAGGGACTAGCGGGGGGAAGCAGTACTTC
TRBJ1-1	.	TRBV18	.	CASSPDGADGMNTEAFF	TGTGCCAGCTCACCCGACGGGGCAGACGGAATGAACACTGAAGCTTTCTTT
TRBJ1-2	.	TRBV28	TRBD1	CASSARAGTGAYGYTF	TGTGCCAGCAGTGCCAGGGCCGGGACAGGGGCCTATGGCTACACCTTC
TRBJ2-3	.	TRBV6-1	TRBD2	CASSEARGSDTQYF	TGTGCCAGCAGTGAAGCGCGGGGGTCAGATACGCAGTATTTT
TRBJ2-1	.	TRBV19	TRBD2	CASSMSSGGAMPYNEQFF	TGTGCCAGTAGTATGAGTAGCGGGGGGGCGATGCCCTACAATGAGCAGTTCTTC
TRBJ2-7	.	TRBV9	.	CASSVDSPAYEQYF	TGTGCCAGCAGCGTAGATTCCCCAGCCTACGAGCAGTACTTC
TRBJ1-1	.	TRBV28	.	CASSLPTRVNTEAFF	TGTGCCAGCAGTTTGCCCACCCGAGTTAACACTGAAGCTTTCTTT
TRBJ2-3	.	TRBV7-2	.	CASTFYSSTDTQYF	TGTGCCAGCACCTTTTATTCTAGCACAGATACGCAGTATTTT
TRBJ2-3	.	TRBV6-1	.	CASSEGGGTDTQYF	TGTGCCAGCAGTGAAGGGGGGGGCACAGATACGCAGTATTTT
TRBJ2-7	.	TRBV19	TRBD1	CASSIVFGTAYEQYF	TGTGCCAGTAGTATCGTTTTTGGGACAGCCTACGAGCAGTACTTC
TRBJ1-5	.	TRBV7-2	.	CASSLEIWAGNSNQPQHF	TGTGCCAGCAGCTTAGAGATTTGGGCAGGGAATAGCAATCAGCCCCAGCATTTT
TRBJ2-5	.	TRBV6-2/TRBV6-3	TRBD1	CASSPLRTGAETQYF	TGTGCCAGCAGTCCCCTTAGGACAGGGGCAGAGACCCAGTACTTC
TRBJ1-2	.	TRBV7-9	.	CASSPRTAGDYGYTF	TGTGCCAGCAGCCCGCGAACGGCGGGGGACTATGGCTACACCTTC
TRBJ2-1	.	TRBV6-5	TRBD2	CASSYSMASGSNEQFF	TGTGCCAGCAGTTACTCGATGGCTAGCGGGAGTAATGAGCAGTTCTTC
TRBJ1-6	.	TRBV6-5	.	CASSYGTGTGDSPLHF	TGTGCCAGCAGTTATGGGACCGGGACTGGGGATTCACCCCTCCACTTT